This T cell receptor (beta chain) is from a study of somatic mutations in cytotoxic T cells in rheumatoid arthritis. Study results and limitations: About an eighth of the roughly 60 patients had a largest CD8+ clone above 20% of CD8+ cells.

The CDR3 is 14 residues long. The germline V gene has CDR1 MDHEN and CDR2 SYDVKM. Trimming pared 2 bases from V and 7 bases from J, leaving 12 bases between. With respect to this clone: Its antigen remains unidentified.

Repertoires were generated with immunoSEQ multiplex PCR, while TCRdb's copy carries only in-frame clones and drops some. The sample consists of about 19,000 clones, less than 85% of them appearing once. Specimen: CD8+ T cells sorted from blood. The clonotype was recovered from a woman in her thirties or forties with rheumatoid arthritis. V is TRBV28 and J is TRBJ2-1, with D possibly being TRBD1 (5 bases). CDR3 region: CASSLTRVKNEQFF. The CDR3 nucleotides read TGTGCCAGCAGTTTAACCAGGGTTAAGAATGAGCAGTTCTTC.